This TCR beta chain was documented in a study of early T cells in non-severe SARS-CoV-2 infection. Germline trimming cut 4 bases from V and 3 bases from J; bases unmatched to any gene: 1. Germline V gene data show CDR1 as PRHDT and CDR2 as FYEKMQ (reference sequence). CDR3 size: 13 residues. TCRdb independently ran MiXCR on the 5' RACE reads; one entry per CDR3 protein. The sample lists about 80,000 distinct CDR3 sequences, about 12% occurring once. Material: whole blood, obtained at baseline. The origin of this receptor is an adult who was a healthcare worker with PCR-confirmed SARS-CoV-2 infection or an uninfected control (not recorded which). The donor label of this sample is uncertain. V usage is TRBV13 and J usage is TRBJ2-7; the match to TRBD1 covers 9 bases. This CDR3 is CASSSDRGYEQYF. The CDR3 DNA is TGTGCCAGCAGCTCGGACAGGGGCTACGAGCAGTACTTC.